These T cell receptor beta chains were read from a single sample in a study of identical twins. Each CDR3 protein is one row after TCRdb ran MiXCR on the 5' RACE reads. The data contain approximately 890,000 distinct CDR3 sequences, roughly 12% of them singletons. In addition, the sample was reused for a study of yellow fever vaccine responses in identical twins.

The sample was PBMCs. The origin of the receptors is a woman younger than 30 in good health. The CDR3 runs from the conserved cysteine through the conserved F or W.

j_call v_call cdr3_aa
TRBJ1-1 TRBV2 CASSEVGTGYTEAFF
TRBJ2-1 TRBV7-8 CASSSRPGVYEQFF
TRBJ2-3 TRBV14 CASSQPPGPTDTQYF
TRBJ2-7 TRBV6-1 CASSVEGNSYEQYF
TRBJ2-1 TRBV12-5 CASGLGQPYLDNEQFF
TRBJ2-1 TRBV24-1 CAASDLWGQGRSGRFYNEQFF
TRBJ2-1 TRBV11-2 CASSLDRTSGGPSYNEQFF
TRBJ1-1 TRBV25-1 CASSEGHSNTEAFF
TRBJ2-3 TRBV6-4 CASSDSERGAQYF
TRBJ2-3 TRBV2 CASRKQGQSTDTQYF
TRBJ2-2 TRBV5-1 CASSLGHSNTGELFF
TRBJ2-2 TRBV20-1 CSAERDTGELFF
TRBJ2-1 TRBV7-8 CASSYRTIAYNEQFF
TRBJ2-3 TRBV15 CATSTVGAVPSTDTQYF
TRBJ1-5 TRBV20-1 CSALESGTYNQPQHF
TRBJ1-5 TRBV3-1 CASSQGGGDSNQPQHF
TRBJ2-6 TRBV10-1 CASSAGGSGANVLTF
TRBJ2-1 TRBV29-1 CSVLFRTSGNNYNEQFF
TRBJ1-1 TRBV9 CASSVIPGTGDTEAFF
TRBJ2-2 TRBV5-6 CASSLDGGNTGELFF
TRBJ2-1 TRBV12-3/TRBV12-4 CASSRFRQSTYNEQFF
TRBJ2-4 TRBV20-1 CSARRPPAEAKNIQYF
TRBJ1-6 TRBV10-2 CASSPPGQGMFF